This TCR beta chain was sequenced for a study of control samples from healthy donors and cancer patients. Only in-frame clones appear in the TCRdb table, and some are missing; sequencing was by immunoSEQ multiplex PCR. Here the sample spans roughly 150,000 clones, around 86% being singletons. The germline gives CDR1 LNHDA, CDR2 SQIVND (reference sequence). V was cut by 6 bases and J by 4 bases, with 16 bases left in between. The CDR3 runs to 15 residues. Sequencing was done on a sample of blood. The chain links TRBV19 to TRBJ1-3; D call uncertain. The clonotype was recovered from a man in his thirties or forties in good health. The CDR3 region is CASRPGGGKGNTIYF. CDR3 DNA sequence: TGTGCCAGTAGACCCGGAGGAGGGAAAGGAAACACCATATATTTT.